Each of the 4 T cell receptor beta chains below was sequenced from the same sample in a study of cytomegalovirus exposure and HLA in healthy donors. The method was immunoSEQ multiplex PCR; TCRdb's version includes in-frame clones alone and lacks a portion of them. The table has approximately 140,000 clones, just under 85% seen once. Specimen: PBMCs. These receptors were taken from a woman aged 25 to 45 in good health and CMV-seronegative.

V gene TRBV2 combines with J gene TRBJ2-1; D is possibly TRBD1 (6 bases). With 5 bases removed from V and 9 bases from J, the gap between germline ends came to 11 bases. Germline V lookup: CDR1 SNHLY, CDR2 FYNNEI. The CDR3 runs to 12 residues. Here the CDR3 DNA reads TGTGCCAGCAGTAACAGGGCAGGTGAGCAGTTCTTC. Translating it yields CASSNRAGEQFF.

This clone was picked up a small number of times. The chain combines TRBV7-2 with TRBJ1-2, with 7 bases aligning to TRBD1. Germline V gene lookup returns CDR1 SGHTA and CDR2 FQGNSA. The junction had 15 bases not matched to a gene; V was cut back by 5 bases and J by 0 bases. The CDR3 covers 18 residues. The CDR3: CASSPTLTGLGSNYGYTF. CDR3 DNA: TGTGCCAGCAGCCCCACCTTGACAGGGTTGGGTTCTAACTATGGCTACACCTTC.

The chain couples TRBV28 to TRBJ1-3; no clear D gene. Germline values: CDR1 MDHEN, CDR2 SYDVKM. The V and J ends lost 7 bases and 3 bases respectively, with 19 bases between them. The CDR3 is 16 amino acids. CDR3: CASNALRGFLGNTIYF. As DNA, the CDR3 is TGTGCCAGCAACGCTTTGCGAGGGTTTCTTGGAAACACCATATATTTT. Variable domain in full (rest from reference TRBV28 and TRBJ1-3): DVKVTQSSRYLVKRTGEKVFLECVQDMDHENMFWYRQDPGLGLRLIYFSYDVKMKEKGDIPEGYSVSREKKERFSLILESASTNQTSMYLCASNALRGFLGNTIYFGEGSWLTVV.

The rearrangement joins TRBV7-2 to TRBJ2-7; possibly TRBD2 for D (6 bases). V was clipped by 5 bases and J by 5 bases, with 16 bases between them. Per germline, CDR1 SGHTA and CDR2 FQGNSA. CDR3 length: 14 residues. Written as DNA, the CDR3 is TGTGCCAGCAGCCCTCGGACTTGGGGGGACGAGCAGTACTTC. Translated, it gives CASSPRTWGDEQYF.